This paragraph reports one T cell receptor (beta chain). What it binds is not known. The sample belongs to a study of cytomegalovirus exposure and HLA in healthy donors. The V and J ends lost 8 bases and 1 base, in that order; junction bases with no gene match: 8. Germline-derived CDR1 and CDR2 are MNHEY and SMNVEV (reference sequence). The CDR3 length is 15 residues. Profiling relied on immunoSEQ multiplex PCR, and the TCRdb table lists in-frame clones only, not all of them. The profile shows 160,000 or so clones, approximately 90% of them singletons. General observations from the study: While the bulk of TCR sequences proved rare, some public TCRs turned up in many donors. Altogether, some 170 TCR beta chains were recorded as cytomegalovirus-associated. That first-cohort TCR clusters tended to co-occur in the 100 to 150 validation repertoires was found in a later analysis.

Sequencing was carried out using PBMCs. This TCR was recovered from a man aged 18 to 29 in good health and CMV-seronegative. The chain couples TRBV27 to TRBJ2-1, with TRBD1 identical over 7 bases. CDR3 sequence (DNA): TGTGCCAGCGCCCTATGGACAGGATCCTACAATGAGCAGTTCTTC. Its translation: CASALWTGSYNEQFF.